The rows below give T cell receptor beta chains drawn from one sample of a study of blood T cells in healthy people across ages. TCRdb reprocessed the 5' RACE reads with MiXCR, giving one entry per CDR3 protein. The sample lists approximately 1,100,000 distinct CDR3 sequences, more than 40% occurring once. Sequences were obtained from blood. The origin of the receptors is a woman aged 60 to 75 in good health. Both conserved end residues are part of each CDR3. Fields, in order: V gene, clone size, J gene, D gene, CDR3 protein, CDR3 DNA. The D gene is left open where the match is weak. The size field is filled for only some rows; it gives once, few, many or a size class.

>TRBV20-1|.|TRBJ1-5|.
CSARVRNSNQPQHF
TGCAGTGCTAGAGTCCGGAATAGCAATCAGCCCCAGCATTTT
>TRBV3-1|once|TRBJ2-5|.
CASSQRPGHQETQYF
TGTGCCAGCAGCCAAAGGCCCGGACACCAAGAGACCCAGTACTTC
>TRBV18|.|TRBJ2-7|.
CASSAGNSYEQYF
TGTGCCAGCTCAGCGGGTAACTCCTACGAGCAGTACTTC
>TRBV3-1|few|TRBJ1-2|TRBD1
CASSPEDRGLGYTF
TGTGCCAGCAGCCCCGAGGACAGGGGGCTAGGCTACACCTTC
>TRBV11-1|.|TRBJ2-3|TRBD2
CASSVTGTSFTDTQYF
TGTGCCAGCAGCGTGACCGGGACTAGTTTCACAGATACGCAGTATTTT
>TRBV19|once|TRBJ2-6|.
CASLTANSGANVLTF
TGTGCCAGTCTGACAGCCAACTCTGGGGCCAACGTCCTGACTTTC
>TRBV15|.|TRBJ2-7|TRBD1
CATSTGVLSYEQYF
TGTGCCACCAGTACAGGGGTGTTGTCCTACGAGCAGTACTTC
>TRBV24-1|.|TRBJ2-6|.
CATSDSPSGANVLTF
TGTGCCACCAGTGATTCCCCCTCTGGGGCCAACGTCCTGACTTTC
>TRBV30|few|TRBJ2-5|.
CAWRNLRGWETQYF
TGTGCCTGGCGAAACCTCAGGGGATGGGAGACCCAGTACTTC
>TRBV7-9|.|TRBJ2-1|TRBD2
CASSPREASSYNEQFF
TGTGCCAGCAGCCCCCGGGAGGCTAGCTCCTACAATGAGCAGTTCTTC
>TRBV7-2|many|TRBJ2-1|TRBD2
CASSFGLANNNEQFF
TGTGCCAGCAGCTTTGGACTAGCGAATAACAATGAGCAGTTCTTC
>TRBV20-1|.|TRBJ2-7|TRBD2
CSARGPAGLSEQYF
TGCAGTGCTAGAGGGCCAGCGGGACTTTCCGAGCAGTACTTC
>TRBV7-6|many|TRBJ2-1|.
CASSPGLAVTYNEQFF
TGTGCCAGCAGCCCCGGTTTAGCGGTTACCTACAATGAGCAGTTCTTC
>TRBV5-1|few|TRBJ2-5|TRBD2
CASKLAGVAETQYF
TGCGCCAGCAAACTAGCGGGAGTTGCGGAGACCCAGTACTTC
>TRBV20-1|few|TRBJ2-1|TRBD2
CSASWTSGRLSEQFF
TGCAGTGCTAGTTGGACTAGCGGGAGGCTTAGTGAGCAGTTCTTC
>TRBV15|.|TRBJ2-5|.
CATSRDGVRVGETQYF
TGTGCCACCAGCAGAGACGGGGTCAGGGTGGGAGAGACCCAGTACTTC
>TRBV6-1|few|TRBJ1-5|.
CASSEGTPRQPQHF
TGTGCCAGCAGTGAAGGAACCCCGCGTCAGCCCCAGCATTTT
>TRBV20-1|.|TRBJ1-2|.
CSARLWGAGAADGYTF
TGCAGTGCTCGCCTTTGGGGGGCGGGGGCGGCGGATGGCTACACCTTC
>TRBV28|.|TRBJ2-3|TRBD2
CASSTIAGRGTDTQYF
TGTGCCAGCAGTACAATAGCGGGAAGGGGAACAGATACGCAGTATTTT
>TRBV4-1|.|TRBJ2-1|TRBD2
CTSSQSSGSSYNEQFF
TGCACCAGCAGCCAATCTAGCGGGAGCTCCTACAATGAGCAGTTCTTC
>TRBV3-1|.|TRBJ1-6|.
CASSRTSGLNSPLHF
TGTGCCAGCAGCCGGACATCGGGGCTAAATTCACCCCTCCACTTT
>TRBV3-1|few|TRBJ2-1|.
CASSYGSRDEQFF
TGTGCCAGCAGCTACGGGAGTAGAGATGAGCAGTTCTTC
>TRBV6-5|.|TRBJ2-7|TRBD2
CASSYGGLESYEQYF
TGTGCCAGCAGTTACGGGGGACTAGAGTCCTACGAGCAGTACTTC
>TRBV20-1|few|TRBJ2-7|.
CSASSQGASRYYEQYF
TGCAGTGCTTCCTCCCAGGGCGCTAGCCGATACTACGAGCAGTACTTC
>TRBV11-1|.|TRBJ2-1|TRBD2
CASSLAVGAGDNEQFF
TGTGCCAGCAGCTTAGCGGTGGGAGCGGGGGACAATGAGCAGTTCTTC
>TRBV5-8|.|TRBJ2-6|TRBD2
CASSLFRSGRSSGANVLTF
TGTGCCAGCAGCTTGTTTAGGAGCGGGAGATCCTCTGGGGCCAACGTCCTGACTTTC
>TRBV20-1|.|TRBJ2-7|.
CSARKKGKTDYEQYF
TGCAGTGCTAGGAAGAAGGGAAAAACGGACTACGAGCAGTACTTC
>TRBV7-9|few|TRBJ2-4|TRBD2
CASSPSGTSGREDKNIQYF
TGTGCCAGCAGCCCTAGCGGGACTAGCGGGAGGGAGGACAAAAACATTCAGTACTTC